Below are 32 T cell receptor beta chains sequenced from a single sample in a study of graft-versus-host responses after intestinal transplantation. Produced via immunoSEQ multiplex PCR; TCRdb's table is partial and in-frame only. The sample lists some 82,000 clones, around 90% seen once, with 7.5% to 8.5% in the top ten. The antigens of these receptors remain unknown. The sample consisted of unstimulated CD8+ T cells sorted from spleen or lymph node cells, taken before transplant. The receptors here all came from a human donor who was the organ donor for an intestinal transplant.

The gene calls are TRBV7-2 and TRBJ2-5; D tentatively fits TRBD1 or TRBD2 (7 bases each). Germline loops: CDR1 SGHTA, CDR2 FQGNSA. Trimming stripped 5 bases from V and 5 bases from J, with 24 bases between. This CDR3 comprises 17 residues. CDR3 nucleotides: TGTGCCAGCAGCCCAGGGGGAGGGTTTGGGTCTGAGGAGACCCAGTACTTC. Amino acids: CASSPGGGFGSEETQYF.

The rearrangement uses TRBV27 and TRBJ1-1, with D perhaps matching TRBD1 (5 bases). CDR1 MNHEY and CDR2 SMNVEV come from the germline V gene (reference sequence). The V end lost 3 bases, the J end lost 6 bases, and 17 bases lay between the germline ends. This CDR3 contains 15 residues. CDR3 nucleotides: TGTGCCAGCAGTTTTTCCCTCGGGGGACGGGCTGAAGCTTTCTTT. As protein: CASSFSLGGRAEAFF.

CDR3 sequence reads: CARRPRGARSQETQYF. The DNA of the CDR3 is TGTGCCAGACGCCCTCGCGGCGCCAGGTCCCAAGAGACCCAGTACTTC. This chain joins TRBV2 and TRBJ2-5; D is uncertain. The germline CDR1 and CDR2 sequences are SNHLY and FYNNEI. V lost 9 bases to trimming and J lost 1 base, with 21 bases between them. This CDR3 spans 16 amino acids. Combining the CDR3 with reference TRBV2 and TRBJ2-5 gives the whole variable domain EPEVTQTPSHQVTQMGQEVILRCVPISNHLYFYWYRQILGQKVEFLVSFYNNEISEKSEIFDDQFSVERPDGSNFTLKIRSTKLEDSAMYFCARRPRGARSQETQYFGPGTRLLVL.

The chain has TRBV7-2 and TRBJ1-5, with D perhaps TRBD1 (5 bases). The germline CDR1 and CDR2 sequences are SGHTA and FQGNSA. The CDR3 is made up of 15 amino acids. The V gene lost 3 bases and the J gene lost 7 bases, with 16 bases spanning the gap. The CDR3 DNA is TGTGCCAGCAGCTTTGGTTCCGGAGGGGCACAGCCCCAGCATTTT. Its protein product is CASSFGSGGAQPQHF. The complete variable domain, with remaining parts taken from reference TRBV7-2 and TRBJ1-5, reads GAGVSQSPSNKVTEKGKDVELRCDPISGHTALYWYRQSLGQGLEFLIYFQGNSAPDKSGLPSDRFSAERTGGSVSTLTIQRTQQEDSAVYLCASSFGSGGAQPQHFGDGTRLSIL.

The rearrangement joins TRBV5-6 to TRBJ2-7; 9 nucleotides line up with TRBD1. V was pared by 1 base and J by 2 bases, with 10 bases of the junction left unmatched. CDR3 length: 17 residues. CDR1 and CDR2 from the germline V gene are SGHDT and YYEEEE. The CDR3 region is CASSLIGWDREAYEQYF. CDR3 DNA sequence: TGTGCCAGCAGCTTGATCGGTTGGGACAGGGAGGCCTACGAGCAGTACTTC.

The V call is TRBV6-1, the J call TRBJ2-5; D gene unclear. V gave up 10 bases and J gave up 5 bases, with 8 bases separating them. In germline, CDR1 is MNHNS, CDR2 SASEGT. The CDR3 runs 10 residues. The DNA of the CDR3 is TGTGCCACCCTCCAGGAGACCCAGTACTTC. Translation gives CATLQETQYF.

This sequence joins TRBV10-2 and TRBJ2-7; maybe TRBD1 (6 bases). CDR3 size: 15 residues. Trimming stripped 3 bases from V and 1 base from J, with 13 bases between. Germline V gives CDR1 WSHSY, CDR2 SAAADI. DNA for the CDR3: TGCGCCAGCAGTGAAGGACAGCGTTTATCCTACGAGCAGTACTTC. It encodes CASSEGQRLSYEQYF.

This chain connects TRBV6-5 to TRBJ2-7, with D perhaps matching TRBD1 or TRBD2 (5 bases each). This CDR3 has 14 residues. The V gene lost 5 bases and the J gene lost 6 bases, with 17 bases spanning the gap. CDR1 and CDR2 (germline): MNHEY, SVGAGI. The CDR3 region is CASSEVQGASEQYF. CDR3 sequence (DNA): TGTGCCAGCAGTGAAGTCCAGGGAGCGAGCGAGCAGTACTTC.

The sample holds one count of this clone. The V call is TRBV9, the J call TRBJ2-5; 12 nucleotides match TRBD2. Germline CDR1 reads SGDLS; CDR2 reads YYNGEE. The CDR3 contains 19 residues. After removal of 3 bases from V and 1 base from J, the junction contained 13 bases not matched to a gene. CDR3 nucleotides: TGTGCCAGCAGCGCCCTAGCGGGGGGGCATCTCAAGCCCCAAGAGACCCAGTACTTC. It codes for CASSALAGGHLKPQETQYF.

The CDR3, as DNA: TGTGCCAGCCGAGCGGGGGGCCCCAACACTGAAGCTTTCTTT. It yields the protein CASRAGGPNTEAFF. This chain links TRBV6-5 with TRBJ1-1, with a tentative D call TRBD1 (6 bases). V was pared by 8 bases and J by 2 bases, with 15 bases between. This CDR3 region has 14 residues. The germline gives CDR1 MNHEY, CDR2 SVGAGI.

The chain links TRBV4-1 to TRBJ2-3, with TRBD2 matching 11 bases. J lost 5 bases, V lost 4 bases, and 8 bases had no gene match. This CDR3 has 16 residues. Germline CDR1 MGHRA, CDR2 YSYEKL. The chain's CDR3 is CASSPIAGGREDTQYF. The CDR3 DNA reads TGCGCCAGCAGCCCCATAGCGGGGGGGCGGGAAGATACGCAGTATTTT.

The chain couples TRBV4-1 to TRBJ1-1; D not certain. This CDR3 spans 15 amino acids. The V end was cut by 0 bases, the J end by 2 bases, with 10 bases between. From germline, CDR1 is MGHRA and CDR2 YSYEKL. CDR3 sequence (DNA): TGCGCCAGCAGCCAAGAGCAGATTCTAAACACTGAAGCTTTCTTT. This codes for CASSQEQILNTEAFF.

The chain is built from TRBV27 and TRBJ1-2; 7 bases agree with TRBD1. After removal of 8 bases from V and 0 bases from J, the junction contained 18 bases not matched to a gene. Germline CDR1 reads MNHEY; CDR2 reads SMNVEV (reference sequence). This CDR3 has 18 residues. The CDR3 reads CASRRQGHTWPANYGYTF. DNA of the CDR3: TGTGCCAGCCGAAGACAGGGCCATACATGGCCAGCTAACTATGGCTACACCTTC.

This clone was seen a single time. The genes are TRBV29-1 and TRBJ1-2, with D unclear. Germline CDR1 SQVTM, CDR2 ANQGSEA. V lost 3 bases to trimming and J lost 1 base, with 15 bases between them. The CDR3 is made up of 15 amino acids. The CDR3 spells CSVDVDREYNYGYTF. The CDR3 DNA reads TGCAGCGTTGACGTAGATCGGGAGTATAACTATGGCTACACCTTC.

V usage is TRBV30 and J usage is TRBJ2-5, with 16 bases that match TRBD2. Germline V gives CDR1 GTSNPN, CDR2 SVGIG (reference sequence). The CDR3 length is 17 residues. V lost 4 bases to trimming and J lost 4 bases; unmatched junction nucleotides: 9. This CDR3 is CAWMGVGTSGRGETQYF. In nucleotides, the CDR3 is TGTGCCTGGATGGGCGTTGGGACTAGCGGGAGGGGAGAGACCCAGTACTTC.

The chain carries TRBV29-1 and TRBJ2-7; 7 nucleotides match TRBD1. This CDR3 region has 13 residues. Unmatched junction bases numbered 8, after V lost 8 bases and J lost 1 base. Germline V gene lookup returns CDR1 SQVTM and CDR2 ANQGSEA. For the CDR3, the DNA is TGCAGCATTACCGGGACAGCATCCTACGAGCAGTACTTC. Its translation: CSITGTASYEQYF.

The V gene is TRBV7-2, the J gene TRBJ2-2; possible D gene TRBD2, 5 bases. The CDR3 totals 13 residues. V was shortened by 3 bases and J by 4 bases, with 6 bases between the two germline ends. Germline V gene data show CDR1 as SGHTA and CDR2 as FQGNSA. The CDR3 loop is CASSFTSTGELFF. The DNA of the CDR3 is TGTGCCAGCAGCTTTACTAGCACCGGGGAGCTGTTTTTT.

The chain joins TRBV6-5 to TRBJ2-7; 9 positions agree with TRBD2. The V segment lost 8 bases and the J segment 3 bases; nucleotides outside the gene matches: 8. Germline-derived CDR1 and CDR2 are MNHEY and SVGAGI. The CDR3 is made up of 14 amino acids. The CDR3 region is CASGPSGGFYEQYF. CDR3 DNA sequence: TGTGCCAGCGGTCCAAGCGGGGGGTTCTACGAGCAGTACTTC.

The rearrangement links TRBV29-1 to TRBJ2-2, with 12 bases fitting TRBD2. CDR1 and CDR2 from the germline V gene are SQVTM and ANQGSEA. CDR3 length equals 18 residues. V lost 0 bases, J lost 3 bases, and 8 bases stayed unmatched. The CDR3 loop is CSVEDRASGGADTGELFF. The CDR3 DNA reads TGCAGCGTTGAAGATCGGGCTAGCGGGGGGGCCGACACCGGGGAGCTGTTTTTT.

The V and J genes are TRBV10-3 and TRBJ2-7; D is perhaps TRBD1 (5 bases). This CDR3 has 15 amino acids. CDR1 is ENHRY, CDR2 SYGVKD, per germline. The V gene lost 6 bases and the J gene lost 3 bases, with 18 bases spanning the gap. CDR3 residues: CAIRATGIVNYEQYF. In DNA, the CDR3 is TGTGCCATCAGGGCCACAGGAATTGTAAACTACGAGCAGTACTTC.

This chain connects TRBV6-5 to TRBJ1-1; 9 nucleotides align to TRBD1. From germline, CDR1 is MNHEY and CDR2 SVGAGI. The CDR3 is made up of 15 amino acids. V was clipped by 6 bases and J by 3 bases; unmatched bases: 8. CDR3 protein: CASRLGQGLDTEAFF. DNA of the CDR3: TGTGCCAGCAGACTGGGACAGGGCTTGGACACTGAAGCTTTCTTT.

This clone was counted a single time. The V and J genes are TRBV19 and TRBJ2-5; D perhaps matches TRBD2 (6 bases). V gave up 5 bases and J gave up 4 bases, with 17 bases separating them. Germline CDR1 reads LNHDA; CDR2 reads SQIVND (reference sequence). CDR3 length equals 15 residues. CDR3 in DNA: TGTGCCAGTAGTGCAGGGACTCGTTTTGGAGAGACCCAGTACTTC. This codes for CASSAGTRFGETQYF. The full variable domain, its missing parts supplied by reference TRBV19 and TRBJ2-5, is DGGITQSPKYLFRKEGQNVTLSCEQNLNHDAMYWYRQDPGQGLRLIYYSQIVNDFQKGDIAEGYSVSREKKESFPLTVTSAQKNPTAFYLCASSAGTRFGETQYFGPGTRLLVL.

This chain uses TRBV5-6 with TRBJ2-5; perhaps TRBD2 as D (5 bases). V was clipped by 4 bases and J by 3 bases, with 19 bases between them. This CDR3 region has 16 residues. Germline CDR1 SGHDT, CDR2 YYEEEE. The CDR3 sequence: CASSPANGLREETQYF. Here the CDR3 DNA reads TGTGCCAGCAGCCCCGCTAACGGACTTAGGGAAGAGACCCAGTACTTC.

The V gene is TRBV5-1, the J gene TRBJ2-3; 8 nucleotides match TRBD1. From germline, CDR1 is SGHRS and CDR2 YFSETQ. After removal of 3 bases from V and 4 bases from J, the junction contained 7 bases not matched to a gene. This CDR3 contains 15 residues. This CDR3 reads CASSSYRGVADTQYF. The CDR3 DNA is TGCGCCAGCAGCTCTTACAGGGGGGTTGCAGATACGCAGTATTTT.

J is TRBJ2-5 and V is TRBV14; 7 bases fit TRBD1. The better agreement between TRBJ2-7 and the DNA end casts doubt on the J call. Germline CDR1 SGHDN, CDR2 FVKESK. The CDR3 length is 14 residues. This CDR3 is CASSRRDSAYEQYF. CDR3 bases: TGTGCCAGCAGCCGCCGGGACAGTGCCTACGAGCAGTACTTC.

V and J are TRBV14 and TRBJ2-2; 7 positions match TRBD1. V lost 3 bases to trimming and J lost 5 bases; unmatched junction nucleotides: 21. The CDR3 is 20 amino acids. CDR1 is SGHDN and CDR2 is FVKESK in the germline V gene. CDR3 protein: CASSHLDRVGRVWTTGELFF. CDR3 nucleotide sequence: TGTGCCAGCAGCCACCTCGACAGGGTCGGCAGGGTATGGACGACCGGGGAGCTGTTTTTT.

The V call is TRBV19, the J call TRBJ2-2; 9 positions agree with TRBD2. This CDR3 comprises 17 residues. Germline CDR1 is LNHDA and CDR2 is SQIVND (reference sequence). J lost 4 bases, V lost 0 bases, and 6 bases had no gene match. CDR3 residues: CASSIEASGVLTGELFF. The CDR3 nucleotides are TGTGCCAGTAGTATAGAGGCTAGCGGGGTACTCACCGGGGAGCTGTTTTTT.

In this sample, this clone turned up a few times. V gene TRBV7-9 combines with J gene TRBJ2-3, with a tentative D call TRBD1 (5 bases). Trimming took off 5 bases at V and 2 bases at J, with 17 bases between the two ends. Germline CDR1 SEHNR, CDR2 FQNEAQ (reference sequence). The CDR3 runs to 16 residues. In DNA form, the CDR3 reads TGTGCCAGCAGCCCCAGGGTAGCAGATCCCACAGATACGCAGTATTTT. Its protein is CASSPRVADPTDTQYF.

As regards this clone: At the DNA level, this CDR3 is encoded by other sequences in the same sample as well. This chain uses TRBV28 with TRBJ2-2; the D is unclear. Between the trimmed V and J ends, which lost 5 bases and 0 bases, there was a span of 13 bases. Germline lookup yields CDR1 MDHEN and CDR2 SYDVKM. The CDR3 is made up of 16 amino acids. The CDR3 DNA sequence: TGTGCCAGCAGTCCTAGGAGACGAGCGAACACCGGGGAGCTGTTTTTT. Residues: CASSPRRRANTGELFF.

This chain links TRBV6-4 with TRBJ2-1, with 8 bases fitting TRBD1. The germline V gene encodes CDR1 MRHNA and CDR2 SNTAGT. V trimming: 2 bases; J trimming: 6 bases; junction bases outside the gene matches: 12. The CDR3 has 17 residues. The CDR3 loop reads CASSDKGRGPLPNEQFF. The CDR3 DNA follows: TGTGCCAGCAGTGACAAAGGCAGGGGGCCTCTTCCCAATGAGCAGTTCTTC.

The CDR3 protein is CASRGDSSSYNEQFF. The CDR3 bases are TGTGCCAGCAGGGGGGACAGCAGCTCCTACAATGAGCAGTTCTTC. The chain combines TRBV28 with TRBJ2-1; 7 positions agree with TRBD1. The V and J ends lost 6 bases and 0 bases, in that order; junction bases with no gene match: 5. From germline, CDR1 is MDHEN and CDR2 SYDVKM. The CDR3 runs to 15 residues. Supplemented by reference TRBV28 and TRBJ2-1, the full variable domain reads DVKVTQSSRYLVKRTGEKVFLECVQDMDHENMFWYRQDPGLGLRLIYFSYDVKMKEKGDIPEGYSVSREKKERFSLILESASTNQTSMYLCASRGDSSSYNEQFFGPGTRLTVL.

The rearrangement uses TRBV10-1 and TRBJ2-2; 7 nucleotides agree with TRBD1. Losses at the gene ends were 6 bases for V and 3 bases for J; bases not matched to a gene: 7. Germline CDR1 is WNHNN and CDR2 is SYGVQD (reference sequence). CDR3 length: 15 residues. The CDR3 coding sequence is TGCGCCAGCAGCCGGGACAGCGAAGACACCGGGGAGCTGTTTTTT. Its protein product is CASSRDSEDTGELFF.